What follows are 9 T cell receptor beta chains derived from one specimen sequenced in a study of early T cells in non-severe SARS-CoV-2 infection. TCRdb ran MiXCR on the 5' RACE reads and lists one entry per CDR3 protein. The table records 90,000 to 130,000 distinct CDR3 sequences, about 12% of them present only once. Sequenced: whole blood. Every receptor here comes from an adult who was a healthcare worker with PCR-confirmed SARS-CoV-2 infection or an uninfected control (not recorded which).

The sample holds many counts of this clonotype. The chain uses TRBV5-1 and TRBJ2-1; the match to TRBD2 covers 9 bases. Germline-derived CDR1 and CDR2 are SGHRS and YFSETQ. This CDR3 comprises 17 residues. V gave up 2 bases and J gave up 7 bases; unmatched junction bases: 13. The CDR3 nucleotides are TGCGCCAGCAGCTTAGTGCGTGCGGGGGGGCCGGAGAATGAGCAGTTCTTC. This codes for CASSLVRAGGPENEQFF.

This clonotype was recorded at least ten times. The V and J genes are TRBV6-2 or TRBV6-3 and TRBJ2-1; the match to TRBD2 covers 13 bases. The germline V gene has CDR1 MNHEY and CDR2 SVGEGT. V lost 5 bases to trimming and J lost 5 bases; unmatched junction nucleotides: 9. The CDR3 contains 17 residues. In DNA form, the CDR3 reads TGTGCCAGCAGTAGGACTAGCGGGGGACCAATAGACAATGAGCAGTTCTTC. It encodes CASSRTSGGPIDNEQFF.

The V gene is TRBV6-1, the J gene TRBJ2-3; D unclear. CDR1 and CDR2 from the germline V gene are MNHNS and SASEGT. The length of the CDR3 is 13 residues. The ends were cut back, 7 bases at V and 0 bases at J, with 8 bases in the middle. CDR3 in DNA: TGTGCCAGCATCGGGCTTAGCACAGATACGCAGTATTTT. It yields the protein CASIGLSTDTQYF.

This clonotype was counted a few times. The chain joins TRBV4-1 to TRBJ2-6; possible D gene TRBD1, 6 bases. The V end was cut by 5 bases, the J end by 4 bases, with 12 bases between. The CDR3 has 15 residues. Germline V gene data show CDR1 as MGHRA and CDR2 as YSYEKL. Here the CDR3 reads CASSKDSSGANVLTF. CDR3 sequence (DNA): TGCGCCAGCAGCAAGGACAGTTCCGGGGCCAACGTCCTGACTTTC.

This clonotype was counted a few times. The V call is TRBV2, the J call TRBJ1-2, with 7 bases aligning to TRBD1. The CDR3 totals 13 residues. After removal of 1 base from V and 8 bases from J, the junction contained 4 bases not matched to a gene. Germline assignment: CDR1 SNHLY and CDR2 FYNNEI. The DNA for the CDR3 is TGTGCCAGCAGTGAAGAGGGGGCAGGAGGCTACACCTTC. Translated: CASSEEGAGGYTF.

This clonotype was recorded at least ten times. This chain joins TRBV6-1 and TRBJ2-2; 9 nucleotides match TRBD2. Germline V gives CDR1 MNHNS, CDR2 SASEGT. The CDR3 length is 15 residues. The V and J ends lost 9 bases and 2 bases, in that order; junction bases with no gene match: 7. The CDR3 nucleotides are TGTGCCAGTGCCCTAGCGGGAAAAAACACCGGGGAGCTGTTTTTT. It codes for CASALAGKNTGELFF.

This clonotype occurred once. The J gene is TRBJ2-5, the V gene TRBV19, with D hard to call. V shed 4 bases and J shed 4 bases, with 13 bases lying between them. Germline CDR1 and CDR2: LNHDA and SQIVND (reference sequence). CDR3 length: 14 amino acids. The CDR3 region is CASSTPALRETQYF. CDR3 DNA sequence: TGTGCCAGTAGTACTCCGGCCCTCCGAGAGACCCAGTACTTC.

This clonotype has a count of ten or more. The V gene is TRBV12-3 or TRBV12-4, the J gene TRBJ1-6; no clear D. This CDR3 has 12 residues. With 2 bases removed from V and 16 bases from J, the gap between germline ends came to 12 bases. The CDR3 spells CASSLINYLLHF. The CDR3 nucleotides are TGTGCCAGCAGTTTAATTAACTACCTTCTCCACTTT.

Ten or more counts support this clonotype. This chain links TRBV30 with TRBJ2-2, with D unclear. Germline V gene sequence: CDR1 GTSNPN, CDR2 SVGIG (reference sequence). The CDR3 is 14 amino acids. V was pared by 5 bases and J by 6 bases, with 16 bases between. The CDR3 is CAWSLKGGSGELFF. The DNA of the CDR3 is TGTGCCTGGTCCTTGAAGGGCGGATCCGGGGAGCTGTTTTTT.